This T cell receptor (beta chain) stems from a study of blood T cells in healthy people across ages. Trimming took off 4 bases at V and 2 bases at J, with 10 bases between the two ends. This CDR3 spans 14 amino acids. CDR1 MNHEY and CDR2 SMNVEV come from the germline V gene (reference sequence). It was with a sample-barcoded 5' primer and a J-beta primer mix that a second PCR of roughly 6 to 12 cycles was run. TCRdb re-called the 5' RACE reads with MiXCR, one entry per CDR3 protein. The table records about 1.5 million distinct CDR3 sequences, around 40% of them present only once. This TCR derives from a woman aged 18-30 years in good health. This chain joins TRBV27 and TRBJ2-3, with D unresolved. The specimen was blood. The CDR3 protein is CASSSWSDTDTQYF. As DNA, the CDR3 is TGTGCCAGCAGTTCCTGGTCGGACACAGATACGCAGTATTTT.